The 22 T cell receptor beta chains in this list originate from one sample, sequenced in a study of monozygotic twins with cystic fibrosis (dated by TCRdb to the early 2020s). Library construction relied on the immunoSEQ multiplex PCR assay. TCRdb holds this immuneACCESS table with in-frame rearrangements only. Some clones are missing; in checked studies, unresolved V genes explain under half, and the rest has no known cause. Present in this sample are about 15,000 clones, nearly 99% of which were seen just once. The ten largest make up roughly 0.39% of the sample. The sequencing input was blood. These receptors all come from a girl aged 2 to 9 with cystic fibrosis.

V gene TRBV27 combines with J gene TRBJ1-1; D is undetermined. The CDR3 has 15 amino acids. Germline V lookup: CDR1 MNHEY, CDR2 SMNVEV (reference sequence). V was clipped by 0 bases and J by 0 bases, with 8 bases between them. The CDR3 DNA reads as TGTGCCAGCAGTTTATCGGGGATGCTGAACACTGAAGCTTTCTTT. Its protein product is CASSLSGMLNTEAFF.

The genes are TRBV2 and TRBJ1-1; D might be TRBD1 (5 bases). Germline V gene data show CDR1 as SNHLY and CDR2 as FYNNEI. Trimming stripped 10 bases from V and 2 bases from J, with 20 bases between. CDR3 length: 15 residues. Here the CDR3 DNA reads TGTGCCACCTCCGGGGGGGAGGGATCAAACACTGAAGCTTTCTTT. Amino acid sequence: CATSGGEGSNTEAFF.

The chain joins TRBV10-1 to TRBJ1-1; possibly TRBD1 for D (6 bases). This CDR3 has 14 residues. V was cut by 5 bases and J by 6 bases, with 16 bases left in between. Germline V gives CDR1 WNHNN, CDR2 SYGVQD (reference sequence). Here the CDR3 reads CASSPTGRTAEAFF. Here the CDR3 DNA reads TGCGCCAGCAGTCCCACAGGGCGAACGGCTGAAGCTTTCTTT.

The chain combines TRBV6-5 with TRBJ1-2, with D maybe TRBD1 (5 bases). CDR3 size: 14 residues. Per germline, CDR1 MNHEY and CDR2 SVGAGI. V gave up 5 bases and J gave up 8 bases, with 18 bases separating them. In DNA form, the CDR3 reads TGTGCCAGCAGTCCAGACGGGACCTTAAGAGGCTACACCTTC. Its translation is CASSPDGTLRGYTF.

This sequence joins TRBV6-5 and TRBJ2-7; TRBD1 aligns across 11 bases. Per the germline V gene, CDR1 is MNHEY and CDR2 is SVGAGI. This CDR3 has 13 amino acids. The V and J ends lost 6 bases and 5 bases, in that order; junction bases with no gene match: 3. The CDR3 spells CASRPGQGDEQYF. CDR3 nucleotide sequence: TGTGCCAGCAGGCCGGGACAGGGGGACGAGCAGTACTTC.

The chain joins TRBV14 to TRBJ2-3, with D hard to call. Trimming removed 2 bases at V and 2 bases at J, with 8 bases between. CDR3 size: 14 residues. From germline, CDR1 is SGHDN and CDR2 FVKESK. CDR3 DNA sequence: TGTGCCAGCAGCCAAAGGCAGTACACAGATACGCAGTATTTT. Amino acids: CASSQRQYTDTQYF.

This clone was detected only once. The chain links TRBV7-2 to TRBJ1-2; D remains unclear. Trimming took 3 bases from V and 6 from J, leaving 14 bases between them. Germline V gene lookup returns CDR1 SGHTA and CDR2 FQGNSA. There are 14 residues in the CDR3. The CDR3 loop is CASSFGQLLNGYTF. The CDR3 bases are TGTGCCAGCAGCTTCGGCCAGTTGCTCAATGGCTACACCTTC.

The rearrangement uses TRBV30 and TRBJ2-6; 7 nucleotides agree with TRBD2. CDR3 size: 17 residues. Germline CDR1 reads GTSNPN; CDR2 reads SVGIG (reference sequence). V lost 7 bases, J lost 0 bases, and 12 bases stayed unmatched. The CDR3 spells CASAPLAGSSGANVLTF. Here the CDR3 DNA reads TGTGCCTCCGCCCCCTTAGCGGGCAGCTCTGGGGCCAACGTCCTGACTTTC.

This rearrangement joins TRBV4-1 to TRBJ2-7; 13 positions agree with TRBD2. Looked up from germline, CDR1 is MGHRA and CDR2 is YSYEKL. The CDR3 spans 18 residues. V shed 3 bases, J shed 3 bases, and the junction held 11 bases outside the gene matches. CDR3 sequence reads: CASSQALRGLAGIYEQYF. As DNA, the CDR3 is TGCGCCAGCAGCCAGGCCCTGAGGGGACTAGCGGGAATCTACGAGCAGTACTTC.

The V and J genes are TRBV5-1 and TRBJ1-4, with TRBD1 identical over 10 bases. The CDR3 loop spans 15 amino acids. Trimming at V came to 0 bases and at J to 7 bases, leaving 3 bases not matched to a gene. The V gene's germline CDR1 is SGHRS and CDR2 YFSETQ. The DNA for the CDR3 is TGCGCCAGCAGCTTGGCGGGACAGGGGCGTGAAAAACTGTTTTTT. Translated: CASSLAGQGREKLFF.

CDR3 protein: CASSEFQREDTQYF. The CDR3 DNA sequence: TGCGCCAGCAGTGAGTTCCAGAGAGAAGATACGCAGTATTTT. This chain uses TRBV10-1 with TRBJ2-3, with no clear D. Trimming stripped 1 base from V and 5 bases from J, with 10 bases between. The CDR3 spans 14 residues. Germline loops: CDR1 WNHNN, CDR2 SYGVQD (reference sequence).

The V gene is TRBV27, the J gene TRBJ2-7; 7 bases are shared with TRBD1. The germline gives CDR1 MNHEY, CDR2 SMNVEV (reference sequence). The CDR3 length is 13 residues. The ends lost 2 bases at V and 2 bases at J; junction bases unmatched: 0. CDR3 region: CASSLGTAYEQYF. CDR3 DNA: TGTGCCAGCAGTTTAGGGACAGCCTACGAGCAGTACTTC.

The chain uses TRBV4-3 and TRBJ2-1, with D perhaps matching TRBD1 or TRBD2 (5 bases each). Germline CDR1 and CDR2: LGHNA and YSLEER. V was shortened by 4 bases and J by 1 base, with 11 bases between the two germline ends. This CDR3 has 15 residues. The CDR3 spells CASSPEGTSYNEQFF. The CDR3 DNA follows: TGCGCCAGCAGCCCGGAAGGGACGTCCTACAATGAGCAGTTCTTC.

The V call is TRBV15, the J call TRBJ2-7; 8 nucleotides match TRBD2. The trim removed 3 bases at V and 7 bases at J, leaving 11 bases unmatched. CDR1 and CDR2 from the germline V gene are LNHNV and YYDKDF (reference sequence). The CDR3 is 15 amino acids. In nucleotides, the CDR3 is TGTGCCACCAGCAGTCCGGGACTAGGGTCCTCGGAGCAGTACTTC. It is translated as CATSSPGLGSSEQYF.

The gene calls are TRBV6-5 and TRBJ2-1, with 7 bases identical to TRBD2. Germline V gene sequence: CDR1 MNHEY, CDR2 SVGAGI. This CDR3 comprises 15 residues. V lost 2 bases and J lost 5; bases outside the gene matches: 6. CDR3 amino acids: CASSYGGGPHNEQFF. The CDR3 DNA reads TGTGCCAGCAGTTACGGGGGAGGGCCTCACAATGAGCAGTTCTTC.

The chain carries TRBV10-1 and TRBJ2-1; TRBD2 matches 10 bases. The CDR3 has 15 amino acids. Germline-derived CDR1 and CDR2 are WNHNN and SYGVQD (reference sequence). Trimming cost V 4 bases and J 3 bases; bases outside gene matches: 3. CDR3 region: CASSARTSGYNEQFF. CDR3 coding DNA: TGCGCCAGCAGTGCACGGACTAGCGGCTACAATGAGCAGTTCTTC.

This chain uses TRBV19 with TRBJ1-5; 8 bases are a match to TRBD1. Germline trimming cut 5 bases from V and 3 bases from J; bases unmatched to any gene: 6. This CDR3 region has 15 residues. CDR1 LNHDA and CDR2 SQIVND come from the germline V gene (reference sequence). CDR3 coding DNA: TGTGCCAGTAGTGGGTCAGGGGGCCCCAATCAGCCCCAGCATTTT. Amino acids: CASSGSGGPNQPQHF.

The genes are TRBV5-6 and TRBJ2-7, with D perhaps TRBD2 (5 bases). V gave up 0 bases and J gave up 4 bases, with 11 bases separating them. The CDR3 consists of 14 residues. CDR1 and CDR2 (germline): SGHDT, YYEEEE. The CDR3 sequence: CASSLAGMGYEQYF. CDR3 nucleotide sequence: TGTGCCAGCAGCTTGGCCGGGATGGGTTACGAGCAGTACTTC.

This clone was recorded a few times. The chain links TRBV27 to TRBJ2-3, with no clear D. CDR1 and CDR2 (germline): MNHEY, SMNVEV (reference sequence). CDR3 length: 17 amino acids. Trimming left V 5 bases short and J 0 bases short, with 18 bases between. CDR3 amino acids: CASSTTDASPSTDTQYF. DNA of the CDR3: TGTGCCAGCAGTACGACTGACGCCAGCCCCAGCACAGATACGCAGTATTTT.

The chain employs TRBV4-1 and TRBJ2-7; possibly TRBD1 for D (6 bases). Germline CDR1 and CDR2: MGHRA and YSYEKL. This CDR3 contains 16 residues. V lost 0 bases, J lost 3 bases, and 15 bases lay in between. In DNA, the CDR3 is TGCGCCAGCAGCCAAGAAATGGCAGGGGCCCGCTACGAGCAGTACTTC. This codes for CASSQEMAGARYEQYF.

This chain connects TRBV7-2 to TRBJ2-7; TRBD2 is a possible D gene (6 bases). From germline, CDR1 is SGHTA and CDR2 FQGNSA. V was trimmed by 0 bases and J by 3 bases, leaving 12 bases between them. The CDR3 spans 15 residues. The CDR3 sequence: CASSLAAGLVYEQYF. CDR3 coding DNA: TGTGCCAGCAGCTTAGCCGCGGGACTTGTCTACGAGCAGTACTTC.

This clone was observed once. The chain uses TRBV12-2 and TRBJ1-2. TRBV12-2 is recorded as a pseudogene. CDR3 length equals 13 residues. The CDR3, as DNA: TGTGCAAGTCGCCGGGCTACCTCCTATGGCTACACCTTC. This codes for CASRRATSYGYTF.